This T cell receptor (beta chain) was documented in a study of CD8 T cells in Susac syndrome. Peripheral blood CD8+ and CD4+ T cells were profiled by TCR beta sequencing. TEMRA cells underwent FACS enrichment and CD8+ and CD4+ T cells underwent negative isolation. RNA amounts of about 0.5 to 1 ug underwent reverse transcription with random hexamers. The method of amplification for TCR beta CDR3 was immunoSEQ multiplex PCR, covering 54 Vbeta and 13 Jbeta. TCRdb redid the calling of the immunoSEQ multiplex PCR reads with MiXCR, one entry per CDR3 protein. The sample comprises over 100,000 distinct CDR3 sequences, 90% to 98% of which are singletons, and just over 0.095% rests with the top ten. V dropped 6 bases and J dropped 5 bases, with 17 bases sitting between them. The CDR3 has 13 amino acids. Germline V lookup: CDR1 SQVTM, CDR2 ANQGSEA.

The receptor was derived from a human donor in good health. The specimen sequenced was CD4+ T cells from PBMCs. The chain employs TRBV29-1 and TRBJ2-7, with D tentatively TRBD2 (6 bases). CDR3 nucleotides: TGCAGCGTCGGTTTTCGCGGGGCGCACGAGCAGTACTTC. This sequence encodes CSVGFRGAHEQYF.